These T cell receptor beta chains were read from a single sample in a study of blood T cell repertoires in COVID-19. Sequencing was performed with immunoSEQ multiplex PCR; in TCRdb, only in-frame clones are kept and a portion is missing. The data hold some 80,000 clones, with around four fifths observed a single time. What was sequenced was peripheral blood. The receptors shown here come from an elderly man with active or convalescent COVID-19. Each CDR3 is given with its conserved first and last residue. The order of the fields is J gene, clone size, D gene, V gene, CDR3 protein, CDR3 DNA. D genes are given only for firm matches. Rows give clone size only sometimes, using once, few, many, or a class for an expanded clone.

>TRBJ1-2|NA|NA|TRBV7-2
CASSLGGVNYGYTF
TGTGCCAGCAGCTTAGGTGGAGTAAACTATGGCTACACCTTC
>TRBJ1-2|NA|NA|TRBV19
CASSITSRTAGYTF
TGTGCCAGTAGTATAACTTCTAGGACAGCGGGCTACACCTTC
>TRBJ1-2|NA|NA|TRBV7-9
CASSPDRGGYTF
TGTGCCAGCAGCCCCGATAGGGGGGGCTACACCTTC
>TRBJ1-2|once|NA|TRBV7-8
CASRGAMGGGYTF
TGTGCCAGCCGGGGGGCCATGGGTGGTGGCTACACCTTC
>TRBJ2-5|NA|NA|TRBV7-8
CASSPSETQYF
TGTGCCAGCAGCCCGAGCGAGACCCAGTACTTC
>TRBJ2-5|NA|TRBD2|TRBV11-2
CASSLGGAGGIRETQYF
TGTGCCAGCAGCTTAGGAGGAGCGGGGGGTATCCGAGAGACCCAGTACTTC
>TRBJ2-1|NA|NA|TRBV6-1
CASSETSYVLFF
TGTGCCAGCAGTGAGACTAGTTATGTTCTGTTCTTC
>TRBJ1-2|NA|NA|TRBV6-6
CASKPGEAVHGYTF
TGTGCCAGCAAGCCCGGGGAGGCCGTCCATGGCTACACCTTC
>TRBJ2-5|NA|TRBD2|TRBV11-3
CASSPGLAGGLQETQYF
TGTGCCAGCAGCCCGGGACTAGCGGGAGGGCTTCAGGAGACCCAGTACTTC
>TRBJ1-6|NA|TRBD1|TRBV18
CASSLDRVGSPLHF
TGTGCCAGCTCACTGGACAGGGTGGGATCACCCCTCCACTTT
>TRBJ1-3|NA|NA|TRBV21-1
CASSLQMGTASGNTIYF
TGTGCCAGCAGCCTACAAATGGGGACAGCCTCTGGAAACACCATATATTTT
>TRBJ1-6|NA|NA|TRBV6-5
CASSYSSRRLLLHF
TGTGCCAGCAGTTACTCTAGCCGACGTCTTCTCCTCCACTTT
>TRBJ1-1|few|NA|TRBV29-1
CSAVGGMNTEAFF
TGCAGCGCTGTTGGCGGAATGAACACTGAAGCTTTCTTT
>TRBJ1-5|NA|NA|TRBV4-1
CASSQRGHSNQPQHF
TGCGCCAGCAGCCAAAGAGGACATTCCAATCAGCCCCAGCATTTT
>TRBJ1-1|once|NA|TRBV29-1
CSVEVSLRSTEAFF
TGCAGCGTTGAAGTTAGCCTGAGGAGCACTGAAGCTTTCTTT
>TRBJ1-1|NA|NA|TRBV11-2
CASSLEAGNTEAFF
TGTGCCAGCAGCTTAGAGGCTGGGAACACTGAAGCTTTCTTT
>TRBJ1-5|NA|TRBD1|TRBV6-6
CASRGFDRGRNQPQHF
TGTGCCAGCAGAGGATTCGACAGGGGACGCAATCAGCCCCAGCATTTT
>TRBJ2-3|once|NA|TRBV6-2/TRBV6-3
CASSPGLNAGTDTQYF
TGTGCCAGCAGCCCTGGGCTGAACGCGGGAACAGATACGCAGTATTTT
>TRBJ1-2|NA|TRBD1|TRBV29-1
CSVEQGAGGYTF
TGCAGCGTTGAACAGGGGGCTGGCGGCTACACCTTC
>TRBJ1-1|NA|NA|TRBV3-1/TRBV3-2
CASSPQTENTEAFF
TGTGCCAGCAGCCCCCAGACAGAGAACACTGAAGCTTTCTTT
>TRBJ1-6|NA|NA|TRBV5-1
CASSLADSNNSPLHF
TGCGCCAGCAGCTTGGCTGACAGTAATAATTCACCCCTCCACTTT
>TRBJ2-2|NA|TRBD1|TRBV28
CASTTGGNTGELFF
TGTGCCAGCACTACAGGGGGGAATACCGGGGAGCTGTTTTTT
>TRBJ1-2|NA|NA|TRBV27
CASSLGQGGYGYTF
TGTGCCAGCAGTTTGGGGCAGGGTGGGTATGGCTACACCTTC
>TRBJ1-2|NA|NA|TRBV27
CASRPASTGNGYTF
TGTGCCAGCAGGCCTGCCTCCACAGGGAACGGCTACACCTTC
>TRBJ2-5|NA|TRBD1|TRBV28
CASRPGQPETQYF
TGTGCCAGCAGGCCGGGACAGCCAGAGACCCAGTACTTC
>TRBJ2-1|few|TRBD2|TRBV7-9
CASSTSGTRLSGEQFF
TGTGCCAGCAGCACCTCCGGGACTAGACTCTCCGGTGAGCAGTTCTTC
>TRBJ2-2|NA|TRBD2|TRBV7-2
CASSPAGDTGELFF
TGTGCCAGCAGCCCCGCGGGAGACACCGGGGAGCTGTTTTTT
>TRBJ1-5|NA|TRBD1|TRBV25-1
CASSERTGVGQPQHF
TGTGCCAGCAGTGAAAGGACAGGGGTGGGTCAGCCCCAGCATTTT
>TRBJ1-6|NA|TRBD1|TRBV5-1
CASSDGQVSSSPLHF
TGCGCCAGCAGCGACGGACAGGTATCTAGTTCACCCCTCCACTTT
>TRBJ1-1|NA|TRBD1|TRBV19
CASSTSGTGKAFF
TGTGCCAGTAGTACCTCCGGGACAGGCAAAGCTTTCTTT
>TRBJ2-5|NA|TRBD2|TRBV29-1
CSVERGLDHQETQYF
TGCAGCGTTGAAAGGGGACTAGACCACCAAGAGACCCAGTACTTC
>TRBJ2-1|NA|TRBD1|TRBV5-4
CASSSRTGTDYNEQFF
TGTGCCAGCAGCTCACGGACAGGGACGGATTACAATGAGCAGTTCTTC
>TRBJ1-2|few|NA|TRBV19
CASSIGGPDGYTF
TGTGCCAGTAGTATCGGGGGGCCCGATGGCTACACCTTC
>TRBJ1-6|NA|NA|TRBV3-1/TRBV3-2
CASSQGANSPLHF
TGTGCCAGCAGCCAAGGCGCAAATTCACCCCTCCACTTT
>TRBJ1-5|NA|NA|TRBV7-2
CASSLERGQPQHF
TGTGCCAGCAGCTTAGAGAGGGGGCAGCCCCAGCATTTT
>TRBJ2-5|NA|TRBD2|TRBV2
CASSKQSGTSGGETQYF
TGTGCCAGCAGCAAACAGTCGGGGACTAGCGGGGGGGAGACCCAGTACTTC
>TRBJ1-2|once|TRBD1|TRBV29-1
CSGWDRVGYGYTF
TGCAGCGGCTGGGACAGGGTAGGATATGGCTACACCTTC
>TRBJ1-1|NA|NA|TRBV11-2
CASSLSGGTEAFF
TGTGCCAGCAGCTTATCGGGGGGCACTGAAGCTTTCTTT
>TRBJ1-4|NA|TRBD1|TRBV19
CASSRVTGATNEKLFF
TGTGCCAGTAGTAGAGTAACAGGGGCCACCAATGAAAAACTGTTTTTT
>TRBJ1-4|NA|NA|TRBV11-2
CASRRWGGTNEKLFF
TGTGCCAGCAGGAGATGGGGGGGAACTAATGAAAAACTGTTTTTT
>TRBJ2-2|NA|TRBD1|TRBV10-3
CASRGQGVAGELFF
TGTGCCTCCCGGGGTCAGGGGGTGGCCGGGGAGCTGTTTTTT
>TRBJ2-1|NA|NA|TRBV29-1
CSGGNSYNEQFF
TGCAGCGGCGGCAACTCCTACAATGAGCAGTTCTTC
>TRBJ1-4|NA|NA|TRBV7-9
CASSSRQVGSKLEKLFF
TGTGCCAGCAGCTCCCGACAGGTTGGATCAAAGCTGGAAAAACTGTTTTTT
>TRBJ1-2|NA|NA|TRBV28
CASRVTRGGGYTF
TGTGCCAGCAGGGTGACACGCGGGGGTGGCTACACCTTC
>TRBJ1-2|few|TRBD1|TRBV19
CASSPGTGVLHGYTF
TGTGCCAGTTCGCCCGGGACAGGGGTTCTCCATGGCTACACCTTC
>TRBJ2-5|NA|NA|TRBV10-2
CASSEIGAGKTQYF
TGCGCCAGCAGTGAGATCGGGGCGGGAAAGACCCAGTACTTC
>TRBJ2-4|NA|NA|TRBV18
CASSPDRDLAKNIQYF
TGTGCCAGCTCACCCGACAGAGATCTAGCCAAAAACATTCAGTACTTC
>TRBJ1-5|once|NA|TRBV6-5
CASSDTGSNQPQHF
TGTGCCAGCAGCGACACAGGGAGCAATCAGCCCCAGCATTTT
>TRBJ1-6|NA|NA|TRBV6-5
CASSEWGRGNSPLHF
TGTGCCAGCTCCGAGTGGGGGCGCGGTAATTCACCCCTCCACTTT
>TRBJ1-2|once|TRBD1|TRBV19
CASSIGTGLFNYGYTF
TGTGCCAGTAGTATAGGGACAGGATTATTTAACTATGGCTACACCTTC
>TRBJ2-1|once|TRBD1|TRBV7-3
CASSLNRDSEQFF
TGTGCCAGCAGCCTTAACAGGGACAGTGAGCAGTTCTTC
>TRBJ2-2|NA|NA|TRBV27
CASSSNTGELFF
TGTGCCAGCAGTTCAAACACCGGGGAGCTGTTTTTT
>TRBJ2-5|NA|TRBD1|TRBV18
CASSPQTGVRETQYF
TGTGCCAGCTCACCACAGACAGGGGTCCGTGAGACCCAGTACTTC
>TRBJ2-1|NA|TRBD2|TRBV14
CASRVQGLAGGLRYNEQFF
TGTGCCAGCAGAGTACAAGGACTAGCGGGAGGGCTGCGGTACAATGAGCAGTTCTTC
>TRBJ2-1|NA|NA|TRBV5-1
CASSLERSDNEQFF
TGCGCCAGCAGCTTGGAACGGTCTGACAATGAGCAGTTCTTC
>TRBJ1-5|NA|NA|TRBV27
CASSFDRISNQPQHF
TGTGCCAGCAGTTTCGACAGGATTAGCAATCAGCCCCAGCATTTT
>TRBJ2-3|NA|TRBD1|TRBV7-9
CASSLQGEHTDTQYF
TGTGCCAGCAGCCTCCAGGGGGAACACACAGATACGCAGTATTTT
>TRBJ2-3|NA|NA|TRBV11-3
CASSLQGTKDTQYF
TGTGCCAGCAGCTTACAGGGTACAAAGGATACGCAGTATTTT
>TRBJ1-5|NA|TRBD1|TRBV3-1/TRBV3-2
CASSLTGETDQPQHF
TGTGCCAGCAGCCTTACAGGGGAGACGGATCAGCCCCAGCATTTT